This passage covers 22 T cell receptor beta chains from one sample sequenced in a study of CD8+ T cells in alopecia areata. It was cDNA, reverse transcribed from extracted RNA, that served as the sequencing template. Method: immunoSEQ multiplex PCR; TCRdb's copy keeps in-frame clones and lacks some. The sample holds about 120,000 clones, 30% to 40% seen once. Sequencing was done on a sample of CD4+ T cells sorted from blood. Receptors were obtained from a human donor with alopecia areata.

The chain uses TRBV30 and TRBJ2-2; 8 bases fit TRBD1. The CDR3 has 13 amino acids. The trim removed 5 bases at V and 7 bases at J, leaving 6 bases unmatched. Germline loops: CDR1 GTSNPN, CDR2 SVGIG (reference sequence). CDR3 nucleotide sequence: TGTGCCTGGTTTGCAGGGGGCGTCGGGGAGCTGTTTTTT. Translating gives CAWFAGGVGELFF.

This clone was observed a handful of times. The chain recombines TRBV29-1 with TRBJ1-2; D perhaps matches TRBD1 (5 bases). Trimming pared 8 bases from V and 4 bases from J, leaving 11 bases between. CDR3 length: 11 residues. Per germline, CDR1 SQVTM and CDR2 ANQGSEA. CDR3 residues: CSIGGGYGYTF. DNA of the CDR3: TGCAGCATAGGCGGGGGCTATGGCTACACCTTC.

The genes are TRBV29-1 and TRBJ2-7; TRBD1 is a possible D gene (6 bases). Looked up from germline, CDR1 is SQVTM and CDR2 is ANQGSEA. With 1 base removed from V and 2 bases from J, the gap between germline ends came to 12 bases. The CDR3 loop spans 14 amino acids. The CDR3 DNA reads as TGCAGCGTTGAAGTACAGGGAATCACCTACGAGCAGTACTTC. Translating gives CSVEVQGITYEQYF.

The DNA for the CDR3 is TGCGCCAGCAGCTCTGCCTCGGGGGAAGAGACCCAGTACTTC. It codes for CASSSASGEETQYF. The gene calls are TRBV5-1 and TRBJ2-5; a possible D gene is TRBD2 (6 bases). The CDR3 covers 14 residues. V lost 3 bases and J lost 3, with 12 bases in between. Germline loops: CDR1 SGHRS, CDR2 YFSETQ. The entire variable domain, with the rest obtained from reference TRBV5-1 and TRBJ2-5, is as follows: KAGVTQTPRYLIKTRGQQVTLSCSPISGHRSVSWYQQTPGQGLQFLFEYFSETQRNKGNFPGRFSGRQFSNSRSEMNVSTLELGDSALYLCASSSASGEETQYFGPGTRLLVL.

This clone was seen only a few times. The chain carries TRBV30 and TRBJ2-3, with 11 bases lining up with TRBD2. V lost 4 bases to trimming and J lost 0 bases; unmatched junction nucleotides: 3. The CDR3 consists of 15 residues. The germline V gene encodes CDR1 GTSNPN and CDR2 SVGIG (reference sequence). CDR3 coding DNA: TGTGCCTGGAATCGACTAGCGGGAAGCACAGATACGCAGTATTTT. It is translated as CAWNRLAGSTDTQYF. Combining the CDR3 with reference TRBV30 and TRBJ2-3 gives the whole variable domain SQTIHQWPATLVQPVGSPLSLECTVEGTSNPNLYWYRQAAGRGLQLLFYSVGIGQISSEVPQNLSASRPQDRQFILSSKKLLLSDSGFYLCAWNRLAGSTDTQYFGPGTRLTVL.

A remark on this clone: Different DNA sequences within this sample yield the same CDR3. The V call is TRBV6-6, the J call TRBJ2-3, with D unresolved. The CDR3 consists of 12 residues. V lost 9 bases, J lost 1 base, and 8 bases lay in between. Germline V gene sequence: CDR1 MNHNY, CDR2 SVGAGI (reference sequence). The CDR3 region has the DNA TGTGCCAGTAGTCCAGGCACAGATACGCAGTATTTT. Its protein is CASSPGTDTQYF.

This clone was seen only a few times. The genes are TRBV27 and TRBJ2-5; D uncertain. Germline CDR1 and CDR2: MNHEY and SMNVEV (reference sequence). V lost 5 bases, J lost 1 base, and 14 bases lay in between. The CDR3 extends over 15 amino acids. DNA for the CDR3: TGTGCCAGCAGTGAAGTAAAGGGCCTCCAAGAGACCCAGTACTTC. Translated: CASSEVKGLQETQYF.

The J gene is TRBJ2-1, the V gene TRBV7-8, with 10 bases lining up with TRBD2. From germline, CDR1 is SGHVS and CDR2 FQNEAQ. Trimming removed 1 base from V and 3 bases from J; junction bases left unmatched: 6. The CDR3 is 17 residues long. CDR3 sequence reads: CASSLERASGSYNEQFF. The CDR3 DNA follows: TGTGCCAGCAGCTTAGAAAGGGCTAGCGGGAGCTACAATGAGCAGTTCTTC. Variable domain in full (rest from reference TRBV7-8 and TRBJ2-1): GAGVSQSPRYKVAKRGQDVALRCDPISGHVSLFWYQQALGQGPEFLTYFQNEAQLDKSGLPSDRFFAERPEGSVSTLKIQRTQQEDSAVYLCASSLERASGSYNEQFFGPGTRLTVL.

The rearrangement joins TRBV5-1 to TRBJ1-5; D unresolved. V lost 0 bases, J lost 5 bases, and 6 bases lay in between. The CDR3 loop spans 13 amino acids. The germline V gene has CDR1 SGHRS and CDR2 YFSETQ. In DNA, the CDR3 is TGCGCCAGCAGCTTGGAGAGTGATCAGCCCCAGCATTTT. Amino acid sequence: CASSLESDQPQHF.

This chain links TRBV19 with TRBJ2-3; no reliable D call. Looked up from germline, CDR1 is LNHDA and CDR2 is SQIVND (reference sequence). The V end lost 6 bases, the J end lost 6 bases, and 10 bases lay between the germline ends. The CDR3 sequence is 12 residues long. Here the CDR3 DNA reads TGTGCCAGTAGGTCGTACGCGGATACGCAGTATTTT. This codes for CASRSYADTQYF.

CDR3 nucleotide sequence: TGCAGCGTCTCAGGGGCTGTCCGGGGGGAGACCCAGTACTTC. Its protein is CSVSGAVRGETQYF. This chain uses TRBV29-1 with TRBJ2-5; either TRBD1 or TRBD2 may supply D (6 bases each). There are 14 residues in the CDR3. V lost 6 bases to trimming and J lost 5 bases, with 19 bases between them. Per the germline V gene, CDR1 is SQVTM and CDR2 is ANQGSEA. The full variable domain, with the rest looked up from reference TRBV29-1 and TRBJ2-5, is SAVISQKPSRDICQRGTSLTIQCQVDSQVTMMFWYRQQPGQSLTLIATANQGSEATYESGFVIDKFPISRPNLTFSTLTVSNMSPEDSSIYLCSVSGAVRGETQYFGPGTRLLVL.

This clone was counted a few times. V and J are TRBV2 and TRBJ2-3; TRBD1 or TRBD2 may be the D gene (5 bases each). Germline CDR1 is SNHLY and CDR2 is FYNNEI. Trimming stripped 4 bases from V and 3 bases from J, with 11 bases between. The CDR3 is 14 residues long. For the CDR3, the DNA is TGTGCCAGCAGTGTGCTCAGGGAGACAGATACGCAGTATTTT. Its protein product is CASSVLRETDTQYF.

The V gene is TRBV30, the J gene TRBJ2-3; D remains unclear. Germline V CDR1 and CDR2: GTSNPN, SVGIG (reference sequence). The V gene lost 4 bases and the J gene lost 6 bases, with 14 bases spanning the gap. This CDR3 has 13 residues. The CDR3 sequence: CAWTRGRVDTQYF. CDR3 in DNA: TGTGCCTGGACTCGCGGAAGGGTGGATACGCAGTATTTT.

This clone appeared a few times. V and J are TRBV28 and TRBJ1-2; no firm D call. The CDR3 is 15 residues long. Germline CDR1 MDHEN, CDR2 SYDVKM. Trimming stripped 3 bases from V and 0 bases from J, with 11 bases between. The CDR3 sequence is CASSFLDGANYGYTF. The DNA of the CDR3 is TGTGCCAGCAGTTTCCTCGACGGTGCTAACTATGGCTACACCTTC.

This chain uses TRBV30 with TRBJ1-5; TRBD1 might be the D (5 bases). CDR3 length: 13 residues. The V end was cut by 2 bases, the J end by 6 bases, with 11 bases between. Germline values: CDR1 GTSNPN, CDR2 SVGIG (reference sequence). The CDR3 DNA follows: TGTGCCTGGAGTTATCAGGGAAGTCAGCCCCAGCATTTT. It translates to CAWSYQGSQPQHF.

The chain's CDR3 is CASSQGGAEYNSPLHF. CDR3 bases: TGCGCCAGCAGCCAAGGAGGGGCGGAATATAATTCACCCCTCCACTTT. The gene calls are TRBV4-3 and TRBJ1-6; maybe TRBD1 (5 bases). CDR3 length equals 16 residues. The germline V gene has CDR1 LGHNA and CDR2 YSLEER. V lost 1 base and J lost 4, with 11 bases in between.

This clone has only a few counts. This chain uses TRBV5-1 with TRBJ2-3; D unclear. Germline values: CDR1 SGHRS, CDR2 YFSETQ. The CDR3 totals 15 residues. The V end lost 1 base, the J end lost 1 base, and 10 bases lay between the germline ends. CDR3 coding DNA: TGCGCCAGCAGCTTGACGAGGCCGGGCACAGATACGCAGTATTTT. This sequence encodes CASSLTRPGTDTQYF.

The genes are TRBV30 and TRBJ2-4; 15 nucleotides line up with TRBD2. Germline V lookup: CDR1 GTSNPN, CDR2 SVGIG (reference sequence). V was clipped by 2 bases and J by 1 base; unmatched bases: 12. The length of the CDR3 is 20 residues. The CDR3 protein is CAWSSPGLAGGPVAKNIQYF. CDR3 DNA: TGTGCCTGGAGTTCCCCCGGACTAGCGGGAGGGCCCGTGGCCAAAAACATTCAGTACTTC.

The CDR3 is CASGEGTETQYF. The CDR3 DNA follows: TGTGCCAGCGGAGAGGGGACAGAGACCCAGTACTTC. The chain uses TRBV7-9 and TRBJ2-5; D tentatively fits TRBD1 or TRBD2 (5 bases each). The CDR3 is 12 residues long. The V gene lost 8 bases and the J gene lost 4 bases, with 11 bases spanning the gap. Germline CDR1 and CDR2: SEHNR and FQNEAQ (reference sequence).

The V call is TRBV5-4, the J call TRBJ2-5; possible D gene TRBD1, 6 bases. Germline lookup yields CDR1 SGHNT and CDR2 YYREEE (reference sequence). The V end lost 3 bases, the J end lost 3 bases, and 12 bases lay between the germline ends. The CDR3 is made up of 14 amino acids. CDR3 DNA: TGTGCCAGCAGCTCGCCACAGGGAAAAGAGACCCAGTACTTC. The encoded protein is CASSSPQGKETQYF.

The CDR3 region has the DNA TGTGCCAGCAGTTTCCCTATATCCCGTGGCTACACCTTC. Protein sequence: CASSFPISRGYTF. This chain links TRBV28 with TRBJ1-2; no firm D call. The V gene's germline CDR1 is MDHEN and CDR2 SYDVKM. Trimming stripped 3 bases from V and 7 bases from J, with 12 bases between. The CDR3 totals 13 residues.

This rearrangement joins TRBV4-2 to TRBJ2-1; D may be TRBD2 (7 bases). CDR3 size: 16 residues. Germline assignment: CDR1 LGHNA and CDR2 YNFKEQ. V lost 1 base, J lost 8 bases, and 18 bases lay in between. This CDR3 reads CASSQVAGAFGDEQFF. The CDR3 nucleotides read TGTGCCAGCAGCCAAGTTGCGGGGGCCTTTGGAGATGAGCAGTTCTTC.